These 13 T cell receptor beta chains were sequenced from one sample in a study of blood T cell repertoires in COVID-19 (TCRdb year 2020). Library prep was done by the immunoSEQ multiplex PCR assay. TCRdb stores this immuneACCESS table with in-frame sequences only. Part of the clones is absent; in the studies checked, under half of the shortfall reflects unresolved V genes, and no reason is known for the rest. The sample profile shows roughly 160,000 clones; roughly 87% of them were found once. Approximately 4.1% of the sample goes to the ten largest clones. What was sequenced was peripheral blood. Receptors were obtained from a woman aged 55-70 years who had recovered from COVID-19.

V gene TRBV10-3 combines with J gene TRBJ2-1; TRBD2 aligns across 11 bases. Germline V gene lookup returns CDR1 ENHRY and CDR2 SYGVKD. The CDR3 spans 17 residues. After removal of 6 bases from V and 9 bases from J, the junction contained 16 bases not matched to a gene. This CDR3 reads CAISFGLAGGAGGEQFF. The CDR3, as DNA: TGTGCCATCAGCTTCGGCTTAGCGGGGGGGGCCGGTGGTGAGCAGTTCTTC.

This chain joins TRBV5-1 and TRBJ1-4; 9 bases map to TRBD1. This CDR3 comprises 14 residues. Trimming at V came to 2 bases and at J to 8 bases, leaving 4 bases not matched to a gene. CDR1 SGHRS and CDR2 YFSETQ come from the germline V gene. This CDR3 reads CASSLGQGREKLFF. As DNA, the CDR3 is TGCGCCAGCAGCTTAGGACAGGGGCGAGAAAAACTGTTTTTT.

This sequence joins TRBV12-3 or TRBV12-4 and TRBJ1-2; TRBD1 matches 7 bases. V trimming: 5 bases; J trimming: 4 bases; junction bases outside the gene matches: 1. The CDR3 extends over 12 amino acids. In DNA form, the CDR3 reads TGTGCCAGCAGTAGGGACAGCTATGGCTACACCTTC. Translating it yields CASSRDSYGYTF.

The CDR3 reads CASSTQYRTPGDSPLHF. CDR3 in DNA: TGTGCCAGCAGTACCCAATACCGGACTCCGGGGGATTCACCCCTCCACTTT. The rearrangement joins TRBV28 to TRBJ1-6, with a weak D call TRBD1 (5 bases). Germline CDR1 and CDR2: MDHEN and SYDVKM. V lost 5 bases and J lost 8, with 22 bases in between. The CDR3 totals 17 residues.

The chain couples TRBV5-8 to TRBJ2-7, with D possibly matching TRBD2 (7 bases). Per germline, CDR1 SGHTS and CDR2 YDEGEE. This CDR3 is 16 amino acids long. With 6 bases removed from V and 3 bases from J, the gap between germline ends came to 22 bases. The CDR3 DNA reads TGTGCCAGCAACCGAGGGGTGGCGGGGGCCTTCTACGAGCAGTACTTC. It is translated as CASNRGVAGAFYEQYF.

The chain couples TRBV6-8 to TRBJ1-6, with 7 bases aligning to TRBD1. The V gene end was trimmed by 2 bases and the J gene end by 11 bases; junction bases not matched to a gene: 12. Germline V lookup: CDR1 MNHGY, CDR2 SAAAGT. The CDR3 sequence is 16 residues long. Written as DNA, the CDR3 is TGTGCCAGCAGTTACCCCCCAGACAGGGAACCTCCACCCCTCCACTTT. Protein product: CASSYPPDREPPPLHF.

The J gene is TRBJ2-3, the V gene TRBV7-8; D perhaps matches TRBD1 (6 bases). V lost 3 bases and J lost 4, with 11 bases in between. The CDR3 runs to 14 residues. Germline values: CDR1 SGHVS, CDR2 FQNEAQ. The CDR3 DNA follows: TGTGCCAGCAGCTTGACGACAGGAGCAGATACGCAGTATTTT. Translation: CASSLTTGADTQYF.

This clone was seen only a few times. The J gene is TRBJ1-2, the V gene TRBV6-1; 7 bases are shared with TRBD1. The J segment lost 12 bases and the V segment lost 2 bases, leaving 9 bases of the junction unmatched. CDR3 length: 13 residues. Germline assignment: CDR1 MNHNS and CDR2 SASEGT. CDR3 DNA: TGTGCCAGCAGTGAACACGGGACAGCGCTCCACACCTTC. Its protein is CASSEHGTALHTF.

The rearrangement uses TRBV19 and TRBJ1-5; possibly TRBD1 for D (5 bases). Germline values: CDR1 LNHDA, CDR2 SQIVND (reference sequence). This CDR3 has 15 residues. With 5 bases removed from V and 0 bases from J, the gap between germline ends came to 11 bases. The chain's CDR3 is CASSLTVNSNQPQHF. CDR3 DNA sequence: TGTGCCAGTAGTCTGACAGTTAATAGCAATCAGCCCCAGCATTTT.

DNA of the CDR3: TGCGCCAGTGCGGGGGATCAGCCCCAGCATTTT. This gives the protein CASAGDQPQHF. The chain joins TRBV5-1 to TRBJ1-5, with D perhaps TRBD1 (5 bases). The CDR3 extends over 11 amino acids. Trimming left V 8 bases short and J 5 bases short, with 8 bases between. Germline CDR1 and CDR2: SGHRS and YFSETQ.

The gene calls are TRBV28 and TRBJ2-1, with D maybe TRBD2 (6 bases). From germline, CDR1 is MDHEN and CDR2 SYDVKM. The V end was cut by 2 bases, the J end by 0 bases, with 8 bases between. CDR3 length equals 15 residues. In DNA, the CDR3 is TGTGCCAGCAGTTTAGGAGGGAACTCCTACAATGAGCAGTTCTTC. It codes for CASSLGGNSYNEQFF.

This clone was seen a handful of times. The chain recombines TRBV5-4 with TRBJ1-6, with 9 nucleotides matching TRBD1. V shed 0 bases and J 6 bases; nucleotides not matched to a gene: 7. Per the germline V gene, CDR1 is SGHNT and CDR2 is YYREEE (reference sequence). The CDR3 contains 17 residues. The CDR3: CASSLDPQGALNSPLHF. CDR3 nucleotides: TGTGCCAGCAGCTTGGATCCACAGGGGGCGCTTAATTCACCCCTCCACTTT.

This clone was counted between two and nine times. This chain links TRBV4-1 with TRBJ2-7, with 7 bases that match TRBD1. V gave up 4 bases and J gave up 1 base; unmatched junction bases: 7. Germline V lookup: CDR1 MGHRA, CDR2 YSYEKL. This CDR3 contains 15 residues. The CDR3 DNA follows: TGCGCCAGCAGCCCCACCCGGGACAGTTCCTACGAGCAGTACTTC. Amino acid sequence: CASSPTRDSSYEQYF.